This is a list of T cell receptor beta chains from one sample in a study of blood T cell repertoires in COVID-19. Sequencing was performed with immunoSEQ multiplex PCR; in TCRdb, only in-frame clones are kept and a portion is missing. The sample has about 180,000 clones; around 88% are singletons. The sequenced sample was peripheral blood. The receptors derive from a woman aged 30 to 39 with acute or convalescent COVID-19. The CDR3 runs from the conserved cysteine through the conserved F or W. Fields, in order: V gene, J gene, D gene, clone size, CDR3 protein, CDR3 DNA. The D gene is left open where the match is weak. The size field is filled for only some rows; it gives once, few, many or a size class.

v_call: TRBV5-5; j_call: TRBJ2-1; d_call: NA; clone_size: NA; cdr3_aa: CASSFGEEQQFF; cdr3_nt: TGTGCCAGCAGCTTTGGGGAGGAGCAGCAGTTCTTC
v_call: TRBV19; j_call: TRBJ2-5; d_call: TRBD2; clone_size: NA; cdr3_aa: CASSEWREGPETQYF; cdr3_nt: TGTGCCAGTAGTGAATGGCGGGAGGGCCCGGAGACCCAGTACTTC
v_call: TRBV28; j_call: TRBJ1-4; d_call: NA; clone_size: NA; cdr3_aa: CASSLEGGSPTNEKLFF; cdr3_nt: TGTGCCAGCAGTTTAGAGGGAGGGAGCCCAACTAATGAAAAACTGTTTTTT
v_call: TRBV3-1/TRBV3-2; j_call: TRBJ2-5; d_call: TRBD2; clone_size: NA; cdr3_aa: CASSQGGRPHF; cdr3_nt: TGTGCCAGCAGCCAGGGCGGGAGGCCTCACTTC
v_call: TRBV29-1; j_call: TRBJ2-3; d_call: NA; clone_size: NA; cdr3_aa: CSVEPGDTQYF; cdr3_nt: TGCAGCGTTGAGCCAGGCGATACGCAGTATTTT
v_call: TRBV7-9; j_call: TRBJ1-4; d_call: NA; clone_size: NA; cdr3_aa: CASRARGLAEKLFF; cdr3_nt: TGTGCCAGCAGAGCTAGGGGGTTAGCTGAAAAACTGTTTTTT
v_call: TRBV21-1; j_call: TRBJ1-5; d_call: NA; clone_size: NA; cdr3_aa: CASSKARSRDTYLCRNQPQHF; cdr3_nt: NA
v_call: TRBV28; j_call: TRBJ1-5; d_call: TRBD1; clone_size: NA; cdr3_aa: CASSNRGDQPQHF; cdr3_nt: TGTGCCAGCAGCAACAGGGGGGATCAGCCCCAGCATTTT
v_call: TRBV2; j_call: TRBJ2-1; d_call: TRBD1; clone_size: NA; cdr3_aa: CAREKTGSGEQFF; cdr3_nt: TGTGCCAGAGAAAAGACAGGGTCAGGGGAGCAGTTCTTC
v_call: TRBV28; j_call: TRBJ1-1; d_call: NA; clone_size: NA; cdr3_aa: CASASIPNTEAFF; cdr3_nt: TGTGCCAGCGCGTCCATACCCAACACTGAAGCTTTCTTT
v_call: TRBV7-9; j_call: TRBJ2-7; d_call: TRBD2; clone_size: NA; cdr3_aa: CASNRGDYSYEQYF; cdr3_nt: TGTGCCAGCAATAGAGGGGACTATTCGTACGAGCAGTACTTC
v_call: TRBV11-3; j_call: TRBJ2-2; d_call: NA; clone_size: NA; cdr3_aa: CASSTGRGELFF; cdr3_nt: TGTGCCAGCAGCACAGGGCGCGGCGAGCTGTTTTTT
v_call: TRBV6-6; j_call: TRBJ2-1; d_call: NA; clone_size: NA; cdr3_aa: CASSLRNEQFF; cdr3_nt: TGTGCCAGCAGTTTGAGGAATGAGCAGTTCTTC
v_call: TRBV3-1/TRBV3-2; j_call: TRBJ2-3; d_call: TRBD2; clone_size: NA; cdr3_aa: CASSLTAGGRRTDTQYF; cdr3_nt: TGTGCCAGCAGCCTTACGGCAGGCGGGAGGAGGACAGATACGCAGTATTTT
v_call: TRBV2; j_call: TRBJ2-1; d_call: TRBD2; clone_size: NA; cdr3_aa: CASSEREGTEQFF; cdr3_nt: TGTGCCAGCAGTGAAAGGGAGGGGACCGAGCAGTTCTTC
v_call: TRBV6-5; j_call: TRBJ1-1; d_call: NA; clone_size: NA; cdr3_aa: CASRRTGEAFF; cdr3_nt: TGTGCCTCCCGCCGAACAGGGGAAGCTTTCTTT
v_call: TRBV5-1; j_call: TRBJ2-1; d_call: TRBD1; clone_size: NA; cdr3_aa: CASSWGQGYNREQFF; cdr3_nt: TGCGCCAGCAGCTGGGGACAGGGCTACAATCGTGAGCAGTTCTTC
v_call: TRBV30; j_call: TRBJ2-3; d_call: NA; clone_size: NA; cdr3_aa: CAWRRELDTQYF; cdr3_nt: TGTGCCTGGAGGAGGGAGCTGGATACGCAGTATTTT
v_call: TRBV20-1; j_call: TRBJ1-2; d_call: NA; clone_size: NA; cdr3_aa: CSARDKVYTF; cdr3_nt: TGCAGTGCTAGGGACAAGGTATACACCTTC
v_call: TRBV4-2; j_call: TRBJ1-6; d_call: TRBD1; clone_size: NA; cdr3_aa: CASSQLGTAVSPLHF; cdr3_nt: TGTGCCAGCAGCCAACTCGGGACAGCAGTTTCACCCCTCCACTTT
v_call: TRBV4-2; j_call: TRBJ2-3; d_call: TRBD1; clone_size: NA; cdr3_aa: CASSQDLDRAGTDTQYF; cdr3_nt: TGTGCCAGCAGCCAAGATCTCGACAGGGCCGGCACAGATACGCAGTATTTT
v_call: TRBV6-5; j_call: TRBJ2-3; d_call: TRBD2; clone_size: NA; cdr3_aa: CASRSGRVDTQYF; cdr3_nt: TGTGCCAGCAGAAGCGGGAGGGTGGATACGCAGTATTTT
v_call: TRBV18; j_call: TRBJ2-1; d_call: TRBD2; clone_size: NA; cdr3_aa: CASSTYSMVAGYNEQFF; cdr3_nt: TGTGCCAGCTCAACGTACTCTATGGTAGCGGGGTACAATGAGCAGTTCTTC
v_call: TRBV3-1/TRBV3-2; j_call: TRBJ2-3; d_call: NA; clone_size: NA; cdr3_aa: CASSLGPGYTQYF; cdr3_nt: TGTGCCAGCAGCCTTGGCCCGGGTTATACGCAGTATTTT
v_call: TRBV2; j_call: TRBJ2-7; d_call: TRBD1; clone_size: NA; cdr3_aa: CASKQGAGYEQYF; cdr3_nt: TGTGCCAGCAAACAGGGGGCCGGCTACGAGCAGTACTTC
v_call: TRBV6-5; j_call: TRBJ1-4; d_call: NA; clone_size: once; cdr3_aa: CASLPGGVGEKLFF; cdr3_nt: TGTGCCAGCTTACCCGGAGGGGTCGGAGAAAAACTGTTTTTT
v_call: TRBV6-5; j_call: TRBJ2-7; d_call: NA; clone_size: NA; cdr3_aa: CASRSRARSLYEQYF; cdr3_nt: TGTGCCAGCAGGTCCAGGGCTAGGAGCCTCTACGAGCAGTACTTC
v_call: TRBV28; j_call: TRBJ2-7; d_call: NA; clone_size: NA; cdr3_aa: CASSLSGQLIREQYF; cdr3_nt: TGTGCCAGCAGTTTGAGCGGACAGCTGATAAGGGAGCAGTACTTC
v_call: TRBV28; j_call: TRBJ1-4; d_call: NA; clone_size: NA; cdr3_aa: CASSSPDTTNEKLFF; cdr3_nt: TGTGCCAGCAGTTCCCCGGACACAACTAATGAAAAACTGTTTTTT